These 25 T cell receptor beta chains came from one sample sequenced in a study of CD8+ T cells in alopecia areata. Treatment specified: oral pan-JAK inhibitor, 5-10 mg twice daily. cDNA prepared by RNA extraction and subsequent reverse transcription served as the template for sequencing. The data were produced by immunoSEQ multiplex PCR, yet TCRdb's version contains in-frame clones alone and is incomplete. The data show about 120,000 clones, less than 75% seen once. Sequencing was performed on CD8+ T cells sorted from blood, taken at week 4, from a patient treated with tofacitinib. These receptors were taken from a human donor with alopecia areata.

V is TRBV29-1 and J is TRBJ2-7; D is ambiguous. Germline V gene lookup returns CDR1 SQVTM and CDR2 ANQGSEA. Trimming left V 3 bases short and J 1 base short, with 13 bases between. The CDR3 has 14 residues. The CDR3 region has the DNA TGCAGCGTTGACCCCGAGGACGGATCCTACGAGCAGTACTTC. Translating it yields CSVDPEDGSYEQYF.

The genes are TRBV7-9 and TRBJ1-4; no reliable D call. The germline CDR1 and CDR2 sequences are SEHNR and FQNEAQ (reference sequence). V gave up 3 bases and J gave up 8 bases, with 10 bases separating them. This CDR3 has 13 amino acids. As DNA, the CDR3 is TGTGCCAGCAGCTTCCTCTCTGGCGAAAAACTGTTTTTT. Its protein is CASSFLSGEKLFF.

The CDR3: CASSESYPEQYF. CDR3 bases: TGTGCCAGCAGTGAATCTTACCCCGAGCAGTACTTC. V gene TRBV25-1 combines with J gene TRBJ2-7; D not resolved. Germline CDR1 MGHDK, CDR2 SYGVNS. The CDR3 is 12 amino acids. Trimming took 1 base from V and 6 from J, leaving 7 bases between them.

The V and J genes are TRBV28 and TRBJ2-3; D is possibly TRBD1 (6 bases). Germline V gene lookup returns CDR1 MDHEN and CDR2 SYDVKM. This CDR3 has 13 residues. The germline V and J ends were trimmed by 6 bases and 8 bases, with 15 bases remaining between them. This CDR3 reads CASSISLGATQYF. The DNA for the CDR3 is TGTGCCAGCAGCATTAGCCTGGGGGCTACGCAGTATTTT.

This chain connects TRBV29-1 to TRBJ2-5; either TRBD1 or TRBD2 may supply D (5 bases each). With 2 bases removed from V and 2 bases from J, the gap between germline ends came to 9 bases. The germline V gene encodes CDR1 SQVTM and CDR2 ANQGSEA. The CDR3 is 13 amino acids. CDR3 DNA sequence: TGCAGCGTTGAAAGCTGGGGGCAAGAGACCCAGTACTTC. This gives the protein CSVESWGQETQYF.

This clone was detected a few times. The gene calls are TRBV15 and TRBJ1-5; no clear D gene. The CDR3 is 16 residues long. CDR1 is LNHNV, CDR2 YYDKDF, per germline (reference sequence). V dropped 8 bases and J dropped 2 bases, with 19 bases sitting between them. CDR3 loop: CATGETRPVGNQPQHF. The DNA of the CDR3 is TGTGCCACCGGGGAGACGCGTCCGGTAGGCAATCAGCCCCAGCATTTT.

The chain couples TRBV28 to TRBJ2-7, with TRBD1 identical over 7 bases. The germline V gene has CDR1 MDHEN and CDR2 SYDVKM. V dropped 6 bases and J dropped 0; count of bases not matched to a gene: 11. The CDR3 covers 16 residues. Written as DNA, the CDR3 is TGTGCCAGCAGGAGCTCGGGACAGAGGAGCTCCTACGAGCAGTACTTC. Encoded protein: CASRSSGQRSSYEQYF.

In its sample, this clone was seen a few times. The chain carries TRBV29-1 and TRBJ2-7; D not resolved. The CDR3 has 13 amino acids. Looked up from germline, CDR1 is SQVTM and CDR2 is ANQGSEA. V lost 7 bases and J lost 1, with 14 bases in between. The CDR3 here is CSALSTESYEQYF. The CDR3 DNA follows: TGCAGCGCCCTCTCGACGGAATCCTACGAGCAGTACTTC.

A single count supports this clone. The chain joins TRBV3-1 (or the pseudogene TRBV3-2) to TRBJ2-5; weak D call: TRBD2 (5 bases). Trimming cost V 10 bases and J 5 bases, with 5 bases left between them. Germline-derived CDR1 and CDR2 are LGHDT and YNNKEL (reference sequence). This CDR3 has 9 residues. The CDR3 sequence is CATGETQYF. For the CDR3, the DNA is TGTGCCACGGGGGAGACCCAGTACTTC.

This clone was seen only a few times. The chain carries TRBV7-9 and TRBJ2-5; D tentatively fits TRBD1 or TRBD2 (5 bases each). CDR3 length: 14 amino acids. The germline V and J ends were trimmed by 3 bases and 5 bases, with 13 bases remaining between them. Germline assignment: CDR1 SEHNR and CDR2 FQNEAQ (reference sequence). The CDR3 DNA reads as TGTGCCAGCAGCTTGGTCCTAGGGACGGAGACCCAGTACTTC. As protein: CASSLVLGTETQYF. The full variable domain, in which reference TRBV7-9 and TRBJ2-5 provide the parts outside the CDR3, is DTGVSQNPRHKITKRGQNVTFRCDPISEHNRLYWYRQTLGQGPEFLTYFQNEAQLEKSRLLSDRFSAERPKGSFSTLEIQRTEQGDSAMYLCASSLVLGTETQYFGPGTRLLVL.

Regarding this clone: Other DNA sequences from this sample encode an identical CDR3 as well. The rearrangement joins TRBV2 to TRBJ1-5; 8 bases fit TRBD1. CDR3 length: 14 amino acids. The ends lost 3 bases at V and 2 bases at J; junction bases unmatched: 0. Germline assignment: CDR1 SNHLY and CDR2 FYNNEI. CDR3 DNA: TGTGCCAGCAGTGAGGGACAGGGCAATCAGCCCCAGCATTTT. It yields the protein CASSEGQGNQPQHF.

This clone was seen a handful of times. The chain combines TRBV5-1 with TRBJ2-3; D is possibly TRBD1 (6 bases). V was pared by 0 bases and J by 6 bases, with 17 bases between. The CDR3 totals 16 residues. The V gene's germline CDR1 is SGHRS and CDR2 YFSETQ. CDR3 in amino acids: CASSLVTGENGDTQYF. CDR3 DNA: TGCGCCAGCAGCTTGGTGACAGGTGAAAATGGTGATACGCAGTATTTT.

V usage is TRBV4-3 and J usage is TRBJ2-6; D gene unclear. Germline assignment: CDR1 LGHNA and CDR2 YSLEER. V dropped 0 bases and J dropped 0 bases, with 6 bases sitting between them. The CDR3 loop spans 16 amino acids. The CDR3 coding sequence is TGCGCCAGCAGCCAAGATTCTAGCTCTGGGGCCAACGTCCTGACTTTC. It encodes CASSQDSSSGANVLTF.

The rearrangement links TRBV5-1 to TRBJ2-7, with 7 bases aligning to TRBD1. From germline, CDR1 is SGHRS and CDR2 YFSETQ. The CDR3 length is 15 residues. V shed 4 bases and J 5 bases; nucleotides not matched to a gene: 12. The CDR3 loop is CASSPGTELPHEQYF. The CDR3 nucleotides read TGCGCCAGCAGCCCCGGGACAGAGCTCCCCCACGAGCAGTACTTC.

The chain recombines TRBV29-1 with TRBJ1-2; 7 positions agree with TRBD1. The junction had 10 bases not matched to a gene; V was cut back by 7 bases and J by 5 bases. The V gene's germline CDR1 is SQVTM and CDR2 ANQGSEA. This CDR3 spans 13 amino acids. The CDR3 is CSADTGDGYGYTF. In DNA, the CDR3 is TGCAGCGCCGACACAGGGGATGGGTATGGCTACACCTTC.

This clone occurred a few times. V and J are TRBV7-9 and TRBJ2-7; D unresolved. The germline V and J ends were trimmed by 5 bases and 2 bases, with 4 bases remaining between them. The CDR3 has 11 amino acids. Per germline, CDR1 SEHNR and CDR2 FQNEAQ (reference sequence). CDR3 loop: CASSAAYEQYF. CDR3 nucleotide sequence: TGTGCCAGCAGCGCCGCCTACGAGCAGTACTTC. The full variable domain, its missing parts supplied by reference TRBV7-9 and TRBJ2-7, is DTGVSQNPRHKITKRGQNVTFRCDPISEHNRLYWYRQTLGQGPEFLTYFQNEAQLEKSRLLSDRFSAERPKGSFSTLEIQRTEQGDSAMYLCASSAAYEQYFGPGTRLTVT.

This clone was seen more than once but under ten times. The chain joins TRBV6-5 to TRBJ2-7; 9 nucleotides line up with TRBD1. With 5 bases clipped from V and 3 bases from J, the junction kept 5 bases outside the gene matches. Germline V gene sequence: CDR1 MNHEY, CDR2 SVGAGI. The CDR3 length is 14 residues. CDR3: CASSTPGQGYEQYF. The CDR3 region has the DNA TGTGCCAGCAGTACACCGGGACAGGGCTACGAGCAGTACTTC.

The rearrangement links TRBV14 to TRBJ2-1, with TRBD2 matching 8 bases. V lost 4 bases and J lost 0; bases outside the gene matches: 17. The CDR3 covers 20 residues. The germline gives CDR1 SGHDN, CDR2 FVKESK. CDR3 nucleotide sequence: TGTGCCAGCAGCCCAACCGCGGGTTTAGCGGGGCTAATCTCCTACAATGAGCAGTTCTTC. Translation: CASSPTAGLAGLISYNEQFF.

The rearrangement links TRBV9 to TRBJ2-5; TRBD1 agrees at 9 bases. V lost 7 bases and J lost 4; bases outside the gene matches: 2. The CDR3 consists of 12 residues. Germline V gene data show CDR1 as SGDLS and CDR2 as YYNGEE. CDR3: CASGQGTETQYF. The CDR3 nucleotides read TGTGCCAGCGGACAGGGGACAGAGACCCAGTACTTC.

This rearrangement joins TRBV7-8 to TRBJ2-4; D possibly corresponds to TRBD2 (6 bases). The V gene lost 2 bases and the J gene lost 8 bases, with 13 bases spanning the gap. The CDR3 loop spans 14 amino acids. CDR1 SGHVS and CDR2 FQNEAQ come from the germline V gene. CDR3 sequence: CASSLRPREDIQYF. CDR3 DNA: TGTGCCAGCAGCTTACGGCCCAGGGAGGACATTCAGTACTTC.

V usage is TRBV6-1 and J usage is TRBJ2-3; TRBD2 matches 7 bases. After removal of 0 bases from V and 1 base from J, the junction contained 1 base not matched to a gene. The CDR3 loop spans 15 amino acids. Germline V gives CDR1 MNHNS, CDR2 SASEGT. The CDR3 spells CASSEAAGGTDTQYF. In nucleotides, the CDR3 is TGTGCCAGCAGTGAAGCGGCGGGGGGCACAGATACGCAGTATTTT.

This clone was seen more than once but under ten times. The J gene is TRBJ1-1, the V gene TRBV23-1; D ambiguous. TRBV23-1 is an ORF, and what it does is uncertain. V dropped 2 bases and J dropped 1 base, with 11 bases sitting between them. The CDR3 totals 15 residues. CDR3 in DNA: TGCGCCAGCAGTCAACCCAATCCAGGGAACACTGAAGCTTTCTTT. As protein: CASSQPNPGNTEAFF.

This sequence joins TRBV30 and TRBJ1-1, with a possible D match to TRBD1 (5 bases). The CDR3 is 13 residues long. V was cut by 4 bases and J by 6 bases, with 15 bases left in between. Germline V lookup: CDR1 GTSNPN, CDR2 SVGIG (reference sequence). CDR3 protein: CAWNLGGAAEAFF. The CDR3 nucleotides read TGTGCCTGGAACCTCGGGGGTGCGGCTGAAGCTTTCTTT.

DNA of the CDR3: TGTGCCAGCAGCTTGGTATGGAGCACTGAAGCTTTCTTT. Translation: CASSLVWSTEAFF. The chain has TRBV5-4 and TRBJ1-1; D gene unclear. The ends were cut back, 0 bases at V and 4 bases at J, with 7 bases in the middle. This CDR3 is built from 13 residues. The germline gives CDR1 SGHNT, CDR2 YYREEE (reference sequence). The full variable domain, with the rest looked up from reference TRBV5-4 and TRBJ1-1, is ETGVTQSPTHLIKTRGQQVTLRCSSQSGHNTVSWYQQALGQGPQFIFQYYREEENGRGNFPPRFSGLQFPNYSSELNVNALELDDSALYLCASSLVWSTEAFFGQGTRLTVV.

This clone was seen many times. The chain joins TRBV7-2 to TRBJ2-1, with TRBD2 identical over 12 bases. Germline V gene lookup returns CDR1 SGHTA and CDR2 FQGNSA. Trimming removed 4 bases from V and 9 bases from J; junction bases left unmatched: 13. This CDR3 has 17 residues. CDR3 in amino acids: CASSSNLAGGLVGEQFF. In DNA, the CDR3 is TGTGCCAGCAGCTCCAACCTAGCGGGGGGGCTGGTGGGTGAGCAGTTCTTC.